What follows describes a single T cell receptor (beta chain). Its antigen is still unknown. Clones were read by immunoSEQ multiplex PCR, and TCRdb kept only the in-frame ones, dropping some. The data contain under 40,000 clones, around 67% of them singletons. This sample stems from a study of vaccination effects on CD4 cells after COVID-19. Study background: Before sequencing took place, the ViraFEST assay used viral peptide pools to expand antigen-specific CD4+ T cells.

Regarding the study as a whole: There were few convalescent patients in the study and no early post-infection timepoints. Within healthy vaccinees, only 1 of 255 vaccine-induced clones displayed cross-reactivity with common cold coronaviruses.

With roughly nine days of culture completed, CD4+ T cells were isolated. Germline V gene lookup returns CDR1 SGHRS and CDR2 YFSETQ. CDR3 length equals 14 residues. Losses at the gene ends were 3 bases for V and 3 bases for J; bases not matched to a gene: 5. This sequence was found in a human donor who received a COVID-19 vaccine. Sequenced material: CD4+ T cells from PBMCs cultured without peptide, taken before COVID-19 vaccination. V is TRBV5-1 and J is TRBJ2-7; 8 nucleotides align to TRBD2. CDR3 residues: CASSSREGDYEQYF. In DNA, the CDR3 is TGCGCCAGCAGCTCTCGGGAGGGGGACTACGAGCAGTACTTC.